This T cell receptor beta chain was observed in a study of OX40 agonist ivuxolimab in advanced cancers. Whole-study context: The patients received agonistic anti-OX40 (CD134) antibody ivuxolimab. People in dose escalation had one of these cancers: hepatocellular carcinoma, melanoma, renal cell or head and neck cancer.

The CDR3 loop spans 17 amino acids. Deletions cut 4 bases from V and 0 bases from J, with 15 bases between. Per germline, CDR1 MNHEY and CDR2 SMNVEV (reference sequence). Sequencing used immunoSEQ multiplex PCR; TCRdb keeps in-frame clones, though not all of them. The sample records approximately 8,200 clones, roughly 87% being singletons. The sequence came from an adult with an advanced solid tumor such as melanoma, head and neck, liver or kidney cancer. The chain couples TRBV27 to TRBJ2-2, with a weak D call TRBD2 (6 bases). The specimen comprised CD4+ or CD8+ T cells sorted from blood, sampled in a trial of the OX40 agonist ivuxolimab. DNA for the CDR3: TGTGCCAGCAGTTCCAGTTGGCGGGGAGCGAACACCGGGGAGCTGTTTTTT. Translating gives CASSSSWRGANTGELFF.